This is a list of T cell receptor beta chains from one sample in a study of PD-1 blockade in mismatch repair-deficient tumors. The table came from immunoSEQ multiplex PCR; TCRdb's copy has only in-frame clones and leaves some out. The sample yields 76,000 or so clones, approximately 80% seen once. The sequencing used peripheral blood, collected 44 weeks after starting pembrolizumab. These receptors were collected from an adult with mismatch repair-deficient cancer. Both conserved end residues are part of each CDR3. The D gene is left open where the match is weak. The size entry is marked missing in some rows and otherwise reads once, few, many or a size class.

clone_size,j_call,v_call,d_call,cdr3_nt,cdr3_aa
NA,TRBJ2-5,TRBV7-8,NA,TGTGCCAGCAGCTTAGCGGCCGGCCGGGCAGTCCAAGAGACCCAGTACTTC,CASSLAAGRAVQETQYF
NA,TRBJ2-5,TRBV27,NA,TGTGCCAGCAGTTACGCATTCCCGAGGACCCAGTACTTC,CASSYAFPRTQYF
NA,TRBJ1-1,TRBV6-1,NA,TGTGCCAGCAGTGAAGGGACACTTGAAGCTTTCTTT,CASSEGTLEAFF
NA,TRBJ1-3,TRBV19,NA,TGTGCCAGTCGGCCAGGGAGCTCTGGAAACACCATATATTTT,CASRPGSSGNTIYF
NA,TRBJ2-3,TRBV7-2,NA,TGTGCCAGCAGCTTAAACGCAGATACGCAGTATTTT,CASSLNADTQYF
NA,TRBJ1-3,TRBV5-4,NA,TGTGCCAGCACAGTACAGCCCTTCTCTGGAAACACCATATATTTT,CASTVQPFSGNTIYF
few,TRBJ1-4,TRBV30,NA,TGTGCCTGGAGTGGGGGGCGCCCTAATGAAAAACTGTTTTTT,CAWSGGRPNEKLFF
once,TRBJ2-5,TRBV19,NA,TGTGCCAGTAGTAAAGGACTAACCAGGTACCAAGAGACCCAGTACTTC,CASSKGLTRYQETQYF
NA,TRBJ2-1,TRBV13,TRBD2,TGTGCCAGCAGCCACCGGGTAATAGCGGGGGTGATTAATGAGCAGTTCTTC,CASSHRVIAGVINEQFF
few,TRBJ1-2,TRBV7-9,TRBD1,TGTGCCAGCAGCATGGGGACAGACGGCTACACCTTC,CASSMGTDGYTF
few,TRBJ2-3,TRBV18,NA,TGTGCCAGCTCACCACCGGAGGAACGAACAGATACGCAGTATTTT,CASSPPEERTDTQYF
NA,TRBJ1-2,TRBV7-2,TRBD1,TGTGCCAGCAGCATCGGGACAGTTCGTGGCTACACCTTC,CASSIGTVRGYTF
NA,TRBJ1-1,TRBV4-1,TRBD1,TGCGCCAGCAGCCTTGCACTCGCGCCGGGACAGGGAATGACTGAAGCTTTCTTT,CASSLALAPGQGMTEAFF
few,TRBJ2-7,TRBV11-2,NA,TGTGCCAGCAGAGGGGCCGCCTACGAGCAGTACTTC,CASRGAAYEQYF
NA,TRBJ2-7,TRBV7-2,TRBD1,TGTGCCAGCAGCTTAGTACAGGGGCAAGACTACGAGCAGTACTTC,CASSLVQGQDYEQYF
NA,TRBJ2-3,TRBV30,TRBD1,TGTGCCTGGAGTGTAGGCAGGGGGCCTAGCACAGATACGCAGTATTTT,CAWSVGRGPSTDTQYF
once,TRBJ1-5,TRBV5-1,NA,TGCGCCAGCAGCTTAGAAGGGGCAAGCAATCAGCCCCAGCATTTT,CASSLEGASNQPQHF
NA,TRBJ2-1,TRBV27,TRBD2,TGTGCCAGCACCACCGGGACTAGCGGGAACAATGAGCAGTTCTTC,CASTTGTSGNNEQFF
NA,TRBJ2-5,TRBV4-2,NA,TGTGCCAGCAGCCAAGAGTCCAGCCAAGAGACCCAGTACTTC,CASSQESSQETQYF
NA,TRBJ2-7,TRBV19,TRBD2,TGTGCCAGTAGTGAAAGCATCGGGAGGGCCTCGTACGAGCAGTACTTC,CASSESIGRASYEQYF
NA,TRBJ2-2,TRBV9,NA,TGTGCCAGCAGCGGATCCACTAGCCTGAACACCGGGGAGCTGTTTTTT,CASSGSTSLNTGELFF
NA,TRBJ2-1,TRBV5-1,TRBD1,TGCGCCAGCAGCCGCGGACAGGGGGGCTACAATGAGCAGTTCTTC,CASSRGQGGYNEQFF
NA,TRBJ2-1,TRBV6-5,NA,TGTGCCAGCAGTGAGCGGGCGTACAATGAGCAGTTCTTC,CASSERAYNEQFF
few,TRBJ2-1,TRBV18,TRBD2,TGTGCCAGCTCACCAACTAGCGGGACCTACAATGAGCAGTTCTTC,CASSPTSGTYNEQFF
few,TRBJ2-7,TRBV21-1,NA,TGTGCCAGCAGCACGAAAGAGGCTTACGAGCAGTACTTC,CASSTKEAYEQYF
once,TRBJ1-1,TRBV7-9,NA,TGTGCCAGCAGCCCGGACAGCATGAACACTGAAGCTTTCTTT,CASSPDSMNTEAFF
NA,TRBJ1-4,TRBV5-1,NA,TGCGCCAGCAGCTCGAGCCGCACTAATGAAAAACTGTTTTTT,CASSSSRTNEKLFF
NA,TRBJ2-5,TRBV7-8,NA,TGTGCCAGCAGCTTAGCGCGGGAGACCCAGTACTTC,CASSLARETQYF
NA,TRBJ1-2,TRBV27,NA,TGTGCCAGCAGCCGAACCGGGACATATGGCTACACCTTC,CASSRTGTYGYTF
once,TRBJ2-1,TRBV27,TRBD2,TGTGCCAGCAGGGGGACTAGCGGGACCACCTACAATGAGCAGTTCTTC,CASRGTSGTTYNEQFF
NA,TRBJ1-1,TRBV7-6,TRBD1,TGTGCCAGCAGCGGACAGGTCAACACTGAAGCTTTCTTT,CASSGQVNTEAFF
NA,TRBJ2-2,TRBV11-2,NA,TGTGCCAGCAGCATGGGACTGCACACCGGGGAGCTGTTTTTT,CASSMGLHTGELFF
NA,TRBJ2-7,TRBV2,TRBD1,TGTGCCAGCAGTGAAGGGACAGGTGGGCCCTACGAGCAGTACTTC,CASSEGTGGPYEQYF
NA,TRBJ2-7,TRBV27,NA,TGTGCCAGCAGTCAAGACACCTACGAGCAGTACTTC,CASSQDTYEQYF
NA,TRBJ1-6,TRBV18,NA,TGTGCCAGCTCATACGAACGGGAGAATTCACCCCTCCACTTT,CASSYERENSPLHF
NA,TRBJ2-7,TRBV7-9,NA,TGTGCCAGCAGCCAGGACCAGATCTACGAGCAGTACTTC,CASSQDQIYEQYF
NA,TRBJ2-1,TRBV13,TRBD1,TGTGCCAGCAGCCCTCGGACAGGGGGCAATGAGCAGTTCTTC,CASSPRTGGNEQFF
NA,TRBJ2-1,TRBV6-5,NA,TGTGCCAGCAGTACTGTAGCCGGGGAGCAGTTCTTC,CASSTVAGEQFF
NA,TRBJ1-1,TRBV5-1,NA,TGCGCCAGCAGCTCCAGGGTGAACACTGAAGCTTTCTTT,CASSSRVNTEAFF
NA,TRBJ2-1,TRBV19,NA,TGTGCCAGTAGTATAGGTGGGAGCCGTAATGAGCAGTTCTTC,CASSIGGSRNEQFF
once,TRBJ2-3,TRBV4-1,TRBD2,TGCGCCAGCAGCCAAGCCCCACTAGCGGGCCCCACAGATACGCAGTATTTT,CASSQAPLAGPTDTQYF
NA,TRBJ2-3,TRBV5-1,TRBD2,TGCGCCAGCAGCCAGGGACTAGCGGGAAACACAGATACGCAGTATTTT,CASSQGLAGNTDTQYF
NA,TRBJ2-1,TRBV5-4,NA,TGTGCCAGCAGCGAACCGGGACTTCACAATGAGCAGTTCTTC,CASSEPGLHNEQFF
NA,TRBJ2-5,TRBV5-4,NA,TGTGCCAGCAGGTGGGACACTCAAGAGACCCAGTACTTC,CASRWDTQETQYF
NA,TRBJ2-7,TRBV2,NA,TGTGCCAGCAGGGGGGACGGGACCTACGAGCAGTACTTC,CASRGDGTYEQYF
NA,TRBJ2-1,TRBV20-1,NA,TGCAGTGCTAGAGATTACGGTGAGCAGTTCTTC,CSARDYGEQFF
NA,TRBJ2-7,TRBV6-6,NA,TGTGCCAGCACCCAAAGGTGGAACGAGCAGTACTTC,CASTQRWNEQYF
NA,TRBJ2-3,TRBV2,TRBD1,TGTGCCAGTGGACAGGGGCCAGATACGCAGTATTTT,CASGQGPDTQYF
NA,TRBJ1-3,TRBV10-3,NA,TGTGCCATCAGTGCACCGGGACCCAGCCCCTCTGGAAACACCATATATTTT,CAISAPGPSPSGNTIYF
NA,TRBJ2-1,TRBV5-1,TRBD1,TGCGCCAGCAGCGCGTCCGGGACAGGGGAGCAGTTCTTC,CASSASGTGEQFF
NA,TRBJ1-4,TRBV7-2,NA,TGTGCCAGCAGCTTCCTGACGGATGAAAAACTGTTTTTT,CASSFLTDEKLFF
NA,TRBJ2-1,TRBV7-8,TRBD2,TGTGCCAGCAGCTTCTTAAACGCCGGACTAGCGGGAGGCAATGAGCAGTTCTTC,CASSFLNAGLAGGNEQFF
NA,TRBJ1-4,TRBV5-5,NA,TGTGCCAGCAGCCCAAAAAGGGGCCCAACCCTTGAAAAACTGTTTTTT,CASSPKRGPTLEKLFF
once,TRBJ1-2,TRBV5-6,NA,TGTGCCAGCAGCTTCCACAGTCCTAACTATGGCTACACCTTC,CASSFHSPNYGYTF
NA,TRBJ1-5,TRBV6-1,NA,TGTGCCAGCAACCGGGTAAGGGATCAGCCCCAGCATTTT,CASNRVRDQPQHF
NA,TRBJ2-1,TRBV7-2,TRBD2,TGTGCCAGCAGTCCTTCAGCGGGAGGTCGTGGTGAGCAGTTCTTC,CASSPSAGGRGEQFF
NA,TRBJ2-6,TRBV6-1,NA,TGTGCCAGCAGCCTCCCCCTTGGGGCCAACGTCCTGACTTTC,CASSLPLGANVLTF